The sequence of this TCR beta chain was determined in a study of early stage breast cancer tumors. Repertoires were generated with immunoSEQ multiplex PCR, while TCRdb's copy carries only in-frame clones and drops some. This table holds about 63,000 clones, roughly 80% found once. The J segment lost 5 bases and the V segment lost 6 bases, leaving 11 bases of the junction unmatched. Germline V CDR1 and CDR2: MNHNS, SASEGT. This CDR3 region has 15 residues. Sequencing used blood. The chain couples TRBV6-1 to TRBJ1-2; TRBD1 matches 8 bases. This TCR was recovered from a person aged 25 to 45 with breast cancer. Here the CDR3 reads CASSGTDRVIYGYTF. As DNA, the CDR3 is TGTGCCAGCAGCGGAACGGACAGGGTAATTTATGGCTACACCTTC.